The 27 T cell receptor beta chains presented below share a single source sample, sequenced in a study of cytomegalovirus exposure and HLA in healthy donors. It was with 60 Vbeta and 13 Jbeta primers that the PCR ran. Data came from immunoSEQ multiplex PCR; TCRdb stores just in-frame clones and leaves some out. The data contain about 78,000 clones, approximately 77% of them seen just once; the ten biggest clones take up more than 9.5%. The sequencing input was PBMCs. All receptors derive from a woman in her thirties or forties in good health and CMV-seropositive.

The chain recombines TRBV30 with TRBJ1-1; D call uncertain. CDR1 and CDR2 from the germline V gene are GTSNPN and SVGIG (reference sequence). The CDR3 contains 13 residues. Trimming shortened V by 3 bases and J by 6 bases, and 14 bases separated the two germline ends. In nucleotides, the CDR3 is TGTGCCTGGAGAGGGCAGTCCGGGGCTGAAGCTTTCTTT. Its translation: CAWRGQSGAEAFF.

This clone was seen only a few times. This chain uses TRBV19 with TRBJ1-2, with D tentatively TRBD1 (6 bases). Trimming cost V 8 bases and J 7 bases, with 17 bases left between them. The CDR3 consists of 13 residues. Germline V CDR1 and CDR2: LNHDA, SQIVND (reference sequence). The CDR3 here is CASEPGTIGGYTF. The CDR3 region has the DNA TGTGCCAGTGAACCGGGGACAATCGGTGGCTACACCTTC.

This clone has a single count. Here the CDR3 DNA reads TGCGCCAGCAGCTCCACGCCCGGGACAGGGAGTAATGAGCAGTTCTTC. Translated, it gives CASSSTPGTGSNEQFF. The chain recombines TRBV5-1 with TRBJ2-1, with 9 bases that match TRBD1. This CDR3 has 16 amino acids. Germline V gene lookup returns CDR1 SGHRS and CDR2 YFSETQ. After removal of 3 bases from V and 7 bases from J, the junction contained 11 bases not matched to a gene.

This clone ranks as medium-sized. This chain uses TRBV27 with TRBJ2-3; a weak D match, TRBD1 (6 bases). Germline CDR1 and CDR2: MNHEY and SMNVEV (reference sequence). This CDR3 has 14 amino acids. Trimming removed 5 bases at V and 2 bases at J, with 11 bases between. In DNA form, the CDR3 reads TGTGCCAGCAGTGACCGGGACAACACAGATACGCAGTATTTT. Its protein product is CASSDRDNTDTQYF.

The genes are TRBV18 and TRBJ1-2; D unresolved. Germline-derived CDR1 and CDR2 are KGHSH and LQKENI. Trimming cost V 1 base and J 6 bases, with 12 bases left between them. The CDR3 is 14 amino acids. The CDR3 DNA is TGTGCCAGCTCACCACTGTCAGGCTCTGATGGCTACACCTTC. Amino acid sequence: CASSPLSGSDGYTF.

Here the CDR3 DNA reads TGCGCCAGCAGCCGGACCCCGGGGGTGGGCGAGCAGTACTTC. This translates into CASSRTPGVGEQYF. This rearrangement joins TRBV4-1 to TRBJ2-7, with D tentatively TRBD2 (6 bases). The CDR3 spans 14 residues. Trimming shortened V by 4 bases and J by 6 bases, and 16 bases separated the two germline ends. Germline assignment: CDR1 MGHRA and CDR2 YSYEKL.

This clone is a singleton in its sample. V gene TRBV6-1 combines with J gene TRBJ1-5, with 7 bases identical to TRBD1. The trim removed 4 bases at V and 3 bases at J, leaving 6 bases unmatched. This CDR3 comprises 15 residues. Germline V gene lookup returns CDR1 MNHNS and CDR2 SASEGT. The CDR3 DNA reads TGTGCCAGCAGTGGGGGACAGCTAGACAATCAGCCCCAGCATTTT. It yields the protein CASSGGQLDNQPQHF.

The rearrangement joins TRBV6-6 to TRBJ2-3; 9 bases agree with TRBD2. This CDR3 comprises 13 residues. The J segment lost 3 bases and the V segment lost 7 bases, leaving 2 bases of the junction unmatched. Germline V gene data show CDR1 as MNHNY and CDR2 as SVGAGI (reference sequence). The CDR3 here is CASKREVTDTQYF. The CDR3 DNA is TGTGCCAGCAAGCGGGAGGTTACAGATACGCAGTATTTT.

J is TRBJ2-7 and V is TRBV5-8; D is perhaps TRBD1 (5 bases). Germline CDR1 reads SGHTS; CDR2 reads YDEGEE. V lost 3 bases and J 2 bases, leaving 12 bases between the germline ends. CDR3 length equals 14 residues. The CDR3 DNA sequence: TGTGCCAGCAGCTCAGACAGCAAGCCCTACGAGCAGTACTTC. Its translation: CASSSDSKPYEQYF.

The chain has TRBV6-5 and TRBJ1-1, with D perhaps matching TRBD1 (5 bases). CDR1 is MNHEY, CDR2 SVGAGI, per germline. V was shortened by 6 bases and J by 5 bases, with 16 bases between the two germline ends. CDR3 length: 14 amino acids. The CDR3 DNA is TGTGCCAGCAGCGGGCAGGGCTTTTCGACTGAAGCTTTCTTT. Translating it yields CASSGQGFSTEAFF.

As DNA, the CDR3 is TGTGCCAGCAGCCAAGAGGGTAGGCAGGGAATTGAAGCTTTCTTT. It is translated as CASSQEGRQGIEAFF. This sequence joins TRBV4-2 and TRBJ1-1; weak D call: TRBD1 (5 bases). CDR3 length equals 15 residues. V dropped 0 bases and J dropped 7 bases, with 15 bases sitting between them. Germline V lookup: CDR1 LGHNA, CDR2 YNFKEQ.

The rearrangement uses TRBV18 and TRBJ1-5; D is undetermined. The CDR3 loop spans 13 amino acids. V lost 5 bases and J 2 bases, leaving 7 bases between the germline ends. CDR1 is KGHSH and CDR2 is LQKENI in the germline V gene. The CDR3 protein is CASSVGRNQPQHF. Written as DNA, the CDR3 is TGTGCCAGCTCAGTTGGGCGCAATCAGCCCCAGCATTTT.

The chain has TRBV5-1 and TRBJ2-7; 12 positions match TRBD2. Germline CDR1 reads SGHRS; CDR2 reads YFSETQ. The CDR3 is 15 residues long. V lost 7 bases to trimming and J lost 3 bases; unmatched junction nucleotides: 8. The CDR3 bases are TGCGCCAGCCGAGAGACTAGCGGGGGCTACTACGAGCAGTACTTC. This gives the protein CASRETSGGYYEQYF.

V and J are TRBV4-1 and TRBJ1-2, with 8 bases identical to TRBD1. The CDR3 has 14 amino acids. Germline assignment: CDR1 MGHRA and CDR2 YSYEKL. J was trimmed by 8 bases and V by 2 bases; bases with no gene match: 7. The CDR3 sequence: CASSQHLRGQGYTF. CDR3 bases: TGCGCCAGCAGCCAACATCTCAGGGGGCAAGGCTACACCTTC.

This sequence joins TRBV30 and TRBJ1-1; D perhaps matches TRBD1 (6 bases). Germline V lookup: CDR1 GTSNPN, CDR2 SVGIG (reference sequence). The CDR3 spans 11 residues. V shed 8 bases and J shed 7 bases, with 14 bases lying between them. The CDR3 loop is CAIRGMGEAFF. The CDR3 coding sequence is TGTGCCATCAGGGGAATGGGTGAAGCTTTCTTT.

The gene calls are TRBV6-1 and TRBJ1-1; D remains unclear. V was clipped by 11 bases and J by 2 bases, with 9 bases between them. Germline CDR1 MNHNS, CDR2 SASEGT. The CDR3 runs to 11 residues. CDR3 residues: CAALKNTEAFF. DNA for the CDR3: TGTGCCGCACTGAAAAACACTGAAGCTTTCTTT.

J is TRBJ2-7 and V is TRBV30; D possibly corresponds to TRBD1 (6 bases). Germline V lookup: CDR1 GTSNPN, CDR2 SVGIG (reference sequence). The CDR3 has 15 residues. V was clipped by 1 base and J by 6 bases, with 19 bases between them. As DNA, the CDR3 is TGTGCCTGGAGTGGAATGGACAGTAGGTCGGGCGAGCAGTACTTC. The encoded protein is CAWSGMDSRSGEQYF.

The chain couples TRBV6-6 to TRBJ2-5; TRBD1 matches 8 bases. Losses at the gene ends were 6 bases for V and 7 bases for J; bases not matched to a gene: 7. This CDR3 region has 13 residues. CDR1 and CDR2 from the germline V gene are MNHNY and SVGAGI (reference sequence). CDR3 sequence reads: CASRPGQGRTQYF. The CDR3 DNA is TGTGCCAGCAGACCTGGACAGGGTAGGACCCAGTACTTC.

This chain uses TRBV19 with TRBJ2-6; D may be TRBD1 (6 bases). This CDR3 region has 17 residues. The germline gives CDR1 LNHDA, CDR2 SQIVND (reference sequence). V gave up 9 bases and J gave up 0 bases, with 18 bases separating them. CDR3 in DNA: TGTGCCAGCCGGAGGTCGACAGGCCTCTCTGGGGCCAACGTCCTGACTTTC. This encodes CASRRSTGLSGANVLTF.

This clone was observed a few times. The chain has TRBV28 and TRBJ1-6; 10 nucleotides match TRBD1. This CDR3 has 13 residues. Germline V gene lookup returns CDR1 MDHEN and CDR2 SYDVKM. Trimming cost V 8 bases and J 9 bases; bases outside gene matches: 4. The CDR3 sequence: CASWDRGISPLHF. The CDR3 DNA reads TGTGCCAGCTGGGACAGGGGAATTTCACCCCTCCACTTT.

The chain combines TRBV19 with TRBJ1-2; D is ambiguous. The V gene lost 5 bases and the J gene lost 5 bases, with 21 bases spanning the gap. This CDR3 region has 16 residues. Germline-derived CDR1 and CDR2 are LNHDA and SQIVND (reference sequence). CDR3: CASSPHSGIQWYGYTF. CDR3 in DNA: TGTGCCAGTAGTCCCCACTCGGGGATCCAATGGTATGGCTACACCTTC.

In DNA, the CDR3 is TGCGCCAGCAGCTTGGTACAGGAAGGGGAGCAGTACTTC. Its translation is CASSLVQEGEQYF. The chain has TRBV5-1 and TRBJ2-7, with TRBD1 as a possible D gene (5 bases). The CDR3 extends over 13 amino acids. V lost 0 bases to trimming and J lost 7 bases, with 11 bases between them. Germline-derived CDR1 and CDR2 are SGHRS and YFSETQ.

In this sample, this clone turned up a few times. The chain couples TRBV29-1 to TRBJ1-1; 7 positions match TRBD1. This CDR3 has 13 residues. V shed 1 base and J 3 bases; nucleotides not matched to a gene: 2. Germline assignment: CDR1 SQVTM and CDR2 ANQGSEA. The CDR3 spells CSVEGQGYTEAFF. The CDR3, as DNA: TGCAGCGTTGAAGGACAGGGTTACACTGAAGCTTTCTTT.

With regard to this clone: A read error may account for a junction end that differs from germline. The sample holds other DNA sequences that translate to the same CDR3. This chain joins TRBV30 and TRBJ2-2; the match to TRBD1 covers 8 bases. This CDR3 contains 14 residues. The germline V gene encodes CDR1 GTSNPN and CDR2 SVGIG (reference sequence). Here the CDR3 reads CAWRQGANTGELFF. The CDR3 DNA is TGTGCCTGGAGGCAGGGGGCGAACACCGGGGAGTTGTTTTTT.

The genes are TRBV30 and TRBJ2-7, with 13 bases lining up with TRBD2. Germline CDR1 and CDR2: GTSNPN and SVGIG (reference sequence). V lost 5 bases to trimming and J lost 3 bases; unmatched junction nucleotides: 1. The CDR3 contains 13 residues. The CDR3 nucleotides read TGTGCCTGGGGGACTAGCGGGAACTACGAGCAGTACTTC. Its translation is CAWGTSGNYEQYF.

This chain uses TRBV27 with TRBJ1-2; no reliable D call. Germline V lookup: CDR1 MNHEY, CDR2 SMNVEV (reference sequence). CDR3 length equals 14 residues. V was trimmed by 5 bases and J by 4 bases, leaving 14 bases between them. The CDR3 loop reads CASSPLGVLYGYTF. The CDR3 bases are TGTGCCAGCAGTCCCCTCGGAGTTCTCTATGGCTACACCTTC.

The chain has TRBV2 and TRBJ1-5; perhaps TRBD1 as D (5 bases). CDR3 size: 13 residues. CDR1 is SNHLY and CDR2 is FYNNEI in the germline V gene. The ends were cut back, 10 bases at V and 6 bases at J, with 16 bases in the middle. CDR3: CAISGGYAQPQHF. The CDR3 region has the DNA TGTGCCATCTCCGGGGGATACGCTCAGCCCCAGCATTTT.